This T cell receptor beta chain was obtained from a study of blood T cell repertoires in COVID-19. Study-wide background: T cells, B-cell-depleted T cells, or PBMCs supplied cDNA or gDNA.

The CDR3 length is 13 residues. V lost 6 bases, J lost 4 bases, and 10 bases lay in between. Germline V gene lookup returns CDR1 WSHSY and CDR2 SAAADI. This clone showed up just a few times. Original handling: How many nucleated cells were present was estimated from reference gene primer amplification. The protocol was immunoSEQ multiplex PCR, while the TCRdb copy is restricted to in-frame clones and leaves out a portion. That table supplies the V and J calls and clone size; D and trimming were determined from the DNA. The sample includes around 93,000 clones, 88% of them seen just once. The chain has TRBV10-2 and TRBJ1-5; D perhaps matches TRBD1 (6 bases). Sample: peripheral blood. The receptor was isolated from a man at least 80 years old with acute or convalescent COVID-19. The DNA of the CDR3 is TGCGCCAGCAGGGGGGCGGAGAATCAGCCCCAGCATTTT. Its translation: CASRGAENQPQHF.